Detailed here is one T cell receptor (beta chain). The sample is drawn from a study of blood T cells in healthy people across ages. The use of a sample-barcoded 5' primer and a J-beta primer mix characterized a second PCR of roughly 6 to 11 cycles. TCRdb re-called the 5' RACE reads with MiXCR, one entry per CDR3 protein. The sample carries 790,000 or so distinct CDR3 sequences, roughly three fifths recorded once. Germline assignment: CDR1 SGHTA and CDR2 FQGNSA. The length of the CDR3 is 15 residues. Trimming pared 5 bases from V and 1 base from J, leaving 14 bases between. The specimen sequenced was blood. The gene calls are TRBV7-2 and TRBJ1-1; D uncertain. This receptor was taken from a man between 35 and 55 years old in good health. The CDR3 sequence is CASSRLIRANTEAFF. The CDR3 region has the DNA TGTGCCAGCAGCCGATTGATTCGGGCGAACACTGAAGCTTTCTTT.